Reported below is one T cell receptor (beta chain). The ends were cut back, 0 bases at V and 6 bases at J, with 12 bases in the middle. Germline V CDR1 and CDR2: SGHRS, YFSETQ. This CDR3 contains 14 residues. A library of TCRbeta sequences, prepared with unique molecular identifiers, was generated. TCRdb recomputed calls from the PCR reads with MiXCR, one row per CDR3 protein. The data contain about a million distinct CDR3 sequences, about 29% of them singletons. The sample is drawn from a study of T-cell reconstitution after alpha-beta-depleted transplantation in children. The sequencing used PBMCs, mostly from graft donor cells, collected 360 days after TCRalphabeta/CD19-depleted stem cell transplant. The V call is TRBV5-1, the J call TRBJ1-1, with D uncertain. The TCR comes from a boy in the first two years of life who had a stem cell transplant for SCID, so the T cells may come from the graft donor. CDR3: CASSLVEGTAEAFF. Here the CDR3 DNA reads TGCGCCAGCAGCTTGGTGGAAGGCACGGCTGAAGCTTTCTTT. Supplemented by reference TRBV5-1 and TRBJ1-1, the full variable domain reads KAGVTQTPRYLIKTRGQQVTLSCSPISGHRSVSWYQQTPGQGLQFLFEYFSETQRNKGNFPGRFSGRQFSNSRSEMNVSTLELGDSALYLCASSLVEGTAEAFFGQGTRLTVV.